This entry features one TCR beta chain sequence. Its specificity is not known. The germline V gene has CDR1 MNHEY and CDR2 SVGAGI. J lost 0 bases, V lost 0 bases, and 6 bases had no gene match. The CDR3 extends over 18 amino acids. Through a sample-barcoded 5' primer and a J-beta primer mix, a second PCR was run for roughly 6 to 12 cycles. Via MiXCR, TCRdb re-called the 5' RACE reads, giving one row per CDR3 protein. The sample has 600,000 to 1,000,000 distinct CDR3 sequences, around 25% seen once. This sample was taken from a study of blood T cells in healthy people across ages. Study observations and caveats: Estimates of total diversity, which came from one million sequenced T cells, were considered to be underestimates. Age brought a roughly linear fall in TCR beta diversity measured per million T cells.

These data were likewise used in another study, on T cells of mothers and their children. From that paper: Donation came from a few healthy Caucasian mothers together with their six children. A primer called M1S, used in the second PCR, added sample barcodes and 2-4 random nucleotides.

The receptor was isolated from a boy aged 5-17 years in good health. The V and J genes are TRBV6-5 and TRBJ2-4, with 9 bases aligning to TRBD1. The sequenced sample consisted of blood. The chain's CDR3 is CASSYSGGQGLAKNIQYF. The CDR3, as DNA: TGTGCCAGCAGTTACTCGGGGGGACAGGGTCTAGCCAAAAACATTCAGTACTTC.